The 30 T cell receptor beta chains listed next were all sequenced from one sample in a study of T cell repertoires in cytomegalovirus infection. For these receptors, no antigen is known. TCRdb processed the reads anew with MiXCR; each CDR3 protein has one entry. The repertoire has some 310,000 distinct CDR3 sequences, approximately 25% of them found once; the top ten carry 13%. The source was cultured PBMCs, collected from culture after CMV antigen stimulation. The receptors were gathered from a human donor in good health (CMV status not recorded). Some clones in this sample may be carry-over from other donors' samples.

The J gene is TRBJ2-2, the V gene TRBV20-1; D assignment may be TRBD1 or TRBD2 (5 bases each). This CDR3 spans 16 amino acids. Germline CDR1 is DFQATT and CDR2 is SNEGSKA (reference sequence). The V and J ends lost 6 bases and 3 bases respectively, with 20 bases between them. The DNA of the CDR3 is TGCAGTGCCAACGGGGCGGCAACGTTCGACACCGGGGAGCTGTTTTTT. It is translated as CSANGAATFDTGELFF.

This clonotype was observed many times. The chain links TRBV5-5 to TRBJ2-1; D could derive from TRBD1 or TRBD2 (5 bases each). V was trimmed by 0 bases and J by 9 bases, leaving 13 bases between them. The CDR3 extends over 14 amino acids. The germline V gene encodes CDR1 SGHKS and CDR2 YYEKEE (reference sequence). CDR3 loop: CASSLGQPGGEQFF. The CDR3 DNA reads TGTGCCAGCAGCTTGGGACAGCCTGGGGGTGAGCAGTTCTTC.

V usage is TRBV6-2 or TRBV6-3 and J usage is TRBJ1-1; D is unresolved. Germline values: CDR1 MNHEY, CDR2 SVGEGT. The CDR3 contains 14 residues. V was trimmed by 6 bases and J by 2 bases, leaving 13 bases between them. CDR3 nucleotides: TGTGCCAGCAGCTATCGAGTTATTAACACTGAAGCTTTCTTT. Its protein product is CASSYRVINTEAFF.

This rearrangement joins TRBV6-1 to TRBJ2-3; D may be TRBD1 or TRBD2 (5 bases each). This CDR3 contains 16 residues. Germline V CDR1 and CDR2: MNHNS, SASEGT. V was clipped by 5 bases and J by 3 bases, with 18 bases between them. DNA of the CDR3: TGTGCCAGCAGTTTGGGGACCGTGACGTTGACAGATACGCAGTATTTT. The encoded protein is CASSLGTVTLTDTQYF.

The chain couples TRBV19 to TRBJ2-6, with D uncertain. Germline V lookup: CDR1 LNHDA, CDR2 SQIVND (reference sequence). The CDR3 sequence is 14 residues long. Deletions cut 7 bases from V and 1 base from J, with 8 bases between. The CDR3 here is CASKITSGANVLTF. The CDR3, as DNA: TGTGCCAGTAAGATAACATCTGGGGCCAACGTCCTGACTTTC.

This rearrangement joins TRBV18 to TRBJ2-1; the D gene is possibly TRBD2 (5 bases). CDR1 is KGHSH and CDR2 is LQKENI in the germline V gene. The V end lost 6 bases, the J end lost 7 bases, and 10 bases lay between the germline ends. The length of the CDR3 is 12 residues. The CDR3 is CASSSSGNEQFF. The CDR3 DNA reads as TGTGCCAGCTCGTCGTCGGGGAATGAGCAGTTCTTC.

The chain couples TRBV6-5 to TRBJ2-1; 10 bases are shared with TRBD2. The V gene end was trimmed by 0 bases and the J gene end by 8 bases; junction bases not matched to a gene: 7. The CDR3 consists of 16 residues. Germline assignment: CDR1 MNHEY and CDR2 SVGAGI. CDR3 sequence: CASSYSWASGSDEQFF. The CDR3 DNA reads TGTGCCAGCAGTTACTCTTGGGCTAGCGGGAGCGATGAGCAGTTCTTC.

The chain links TRBV7-2 to TRBJ2-7; 9 bases align to TRBD1. V was clipped by 4 bases and J by 5 bases; unmatched bases: 6. CDR1 is SGHTA, CDR2 FQGNSA, per germline. This CDR3 has 14 residues. In DNA form, the CDR3 reads TGTGCCAGCAGCTCCTGGACAGGGGTAGACGAGCAGTACTTC. Translated: CASSSWTGVDEQYF.

The chain combines TRBV7-9 with TRBJ1-1; no definite D call. V lost 7 bases and J 3 bases, leaving 12 bases between the germline ends. Germline CDR1 and CDR2: SEHNR and FQNEAQ (reference sequence). The CDR3 has 13 amino acids. This CDR3 reads CASTASMDTEAFF. The DNA of the CDR3 is TGTGCCAGCACAGCGAGCATGGACACTGAAGCTTTCTTT. Together with reference TRBV7-9 and TRBJ1-1, the CDR3 gives the full variable domain: DTGVSQNPRHKITKRGQNVTFRCDPISEHNRLYWYRQTLGQGPEFLTYFQNEAQLEKSRLLSDRFSAERPKGSFSTLEIQRTEQGDSAMYLCASTASMDTEAFFGQGTRLTVV.

In this sample, this clonotype turned up a few times. J is TRBJ1-6 and V is TRBV11-2, with TRBD1 as a possible D gene (6 bases). CDR1 SGHAT and CDR2 FQNNGV come from the germline V gene. The CDR3 length is 15 residues. The V end lost 1 base, the J end lost 5 bases, and 9 bases lay between the germline ends. CDR3 nucleotides: TGTGCCAGCAGCTTAGCGGACAGTAATAATTCACCCCTCCACTTT. Translated, it gives CASSLADSNNSPLHF.

The genes are TRBV5-5 and TRBJ1-1, with a weak D call TRBD1 (5 bases). Germline CDR1 and CDR2: SGHKS and YYEKEE (reference sequence). V dropped 1 base and J dropped 2 bases, with 12 bases sitting between them. This CDR3 has 15 amino acids. CDR3 in amino acids: CASSLMQTVNTEAFF. The CDR3, as DNA: TGTGCCAGCAGCTTGATGCAGACAGTTAACACTGAAGCTTTCTTT. Supplemented by reference TRBV5-5 and TRBJ1-1, the full variable domain reads DAGVTQSPTHLIKTRGQQVTLRCSPISGHKSVSWYQQVLGQGPQFIFQYYEKEERGRGNFPDRFSARQFPNYSSELNVNALLLGDSALYLCASSLMQTVNTEAFFGQGTRLTVV.

The rearrangement joins TRBV5-4 to TRBJ1-1, with D possibly TRBD1 on 6 matching bases. The CDR3 has 14 amino acids. CDR1 is SGHNT, CDR2 YYREEE, per germline (reference sequence). V shed 0 bases and J shed 6 bases, with 12 bases lying between them. CDR3 amino acids: CASSLGQAQSEAFF. In DNA form, the CDR3 reads TGTGCCAGCAGCTTGGGACAGGCCCAGTCTGAAGCTTTCTTT.

This clonotype turned up a few times. The chain combines TRBV2 with TRBJ2-5; D assignment may be TRBD1 or TRBD2 (5 bases each). V shed 4 bases and J shed 5 bases, with 14 bases lying between them. Germline V gene sequence: CDR1 SNHLY, CDR2 FYNNEI. This CDR3 has 14 amino acids. DNA of the CDR3: TGTGCCAGCAGTGTGAGGGGCAATGGGGAGACCCAGTACTTC. It codes for CASSVRGNGETQYF.

The sample holds a few counts of this clonotype. The genes are TRBV24-1 and TRBJ2-5; 7 bases align to TRBD2. V trimming: 4 bases; J trimming: 3 bases; junction bases outside the gene matches: 4. Germline CDR1 KGHDR, CDR2 SFDVKD. The CDR3 has 14 residues. CDR3 DNA: TGTGCCACCAGTGACCCTGGACTAGAAGAGACCCAGTACTTC. It encodes CATSDPGLEETQYF.

This clonotype has at least ten counts. The chain is built from TRBV5-6 and TRBJ2-3; 7 positions agree with TRBD2. The CDR3 totals 16 residues. V lost 3 bases to trimming and J lost 0 bases; unmatched junction nucleotides: 7. The germline V gene encodes CDR1 SGHDT and CDR2 YYEEEE. The CDR3 nucleotides read TGTGCCAGCAGCTCCGGGACTATCGGTAGCACAGATACGCAGTATTTT. Translating gives CASSSGTIGSTDTQYF.

This clonotype was seen more than once but under ten times. This chain uses TRBV20-1 with TRBJ2-1; D perhaps matches TRBD2 (6 bases). Germline lookup yields CDR1 DFQATT and CDR2 SNEGSKA (reference sequence). CDR3 length: 12 amino acids. CDR3 sequence (DNA): TGCAGCCCAAGCGGGCTCGACAATGAGCAGTTCTTC. Its protein is CSPSGLDNEQFF.

This clonotype was seen repeatedly, ten times or more. CDR3 bases: TGTGCCAGCAGGCGATTAGCGGGAGCCCAGTACTTC. Its translation: CASRRLAGAQYF. J is TRBJ2-5 and V is TRBV7-2, with 9 bases that match TRBD2. The germline CDR1 and CDR2 sequences are SGHTA and FQGNSA. The J segment lost 9 bases and the V segment lost 6 bases, leaving 5 bases of the junction unmatched. The CDR3 runs 12 residues.

The chain links TRBV19 to TRBJ2-1; 10 bases map to TRBD2. The CDR3 extends over 14 amino acids. V lost 7 bases, J lost 6 bases, and 6 bases stayed unmatched. Germline-derived CDR1 and CDR2 are LNHDA and SQIVND (reference sequence). Here the CDR3 DNA reads TGTGCCAGTAATCCTAGCGGGAGTTCCAATGAGCAGTTCTTC. Translation gives CASNPSGSSNEQFF.

Ten or more counts support this clonotype. V usage is TRBV6-2 or TRBV6-3 and J usage is TRBJ2-7, with TRBD2 matching 11 bases. CDR1 and CDR2 from the germline V gene are MNHEY and SVGEGT. The J segment lost 2 bases and the V segment lost 0 bases, leaving 3 bases of the junction unmatched. This CDR3 contains 16 residues. CDR3 region: CASSYSGTSGTYEQYF. In DNA form, the CDR3 reads TGTGCCAGCAGTTACTCGGGGACTAGCGGCACCTACGAGCAGTACTTC.

The chain uses TRBV20-1 and TRBJ2-7; 7 bases fit TRBD1. The CDR3 extends over 11 amino acids. Per the germline V gene, CDR1 is DFQATT and CDR2 is SNEGSKA (reference sequence). The CDR3 region is CRPDREHEQYV. In nucleotides, the CDR3 is TGCAGGCCAGACAGGGAACACGAGCAGTACGTC.

This sequence joins TRBV18 and TRBJ2-7, with a weak D call TRBD2 (5 bases). The CDR3 has 14 amino acids. V lost 6 bases, J lost 3 bases, and 15 bases lay in between. CDR1 is KGHSH, CDR2 LQKENI, per germline. DNA for the CDR3: TGTGCCAGCTCGGCGAGCTGGGGAGACTACGAGCAGTACTTC. Its protein product is CASSASWGDYEQYF.

This clonotype was counted a few times. The V call is TRBV6-5, the J call TRBJ2-3; perhaps TRBD1 as D (6 bases). The V end was cut by 8 bases, the J end by 2 bases, with 23 bases between. The CDR3 runs 17 residues. Germline assignment: CDR1 MNHEY and CDR2 SVGAGI. The CDR3 reads CASRIGGPLPHTDTQYF. The CDR3 region has the DNA TGTGCCAGCCGAATAGGGGGTCCCCTACCACACACAGATACGCAGTATTTT.

The chain links TRBV9 to TRBJ2-3; D might be TRBD2 (6 bases). The CDR3 has 13 amino acids. V lost 4 bases and J lost 2, with 8 bases in between. In germline, CDR1 is SGDLS, CDR2 YYNGEE. This CDR3 reads CASSSLATDTQYF. CDR3 nucleotide sequence: TGTGCCAGCAGCTCACTAGCCACAGATACGCAGTATTTT.

This clonotype was counted a few times. The chain links TRBV18 to TRBJ2-3; possibly TRBD2 for D (5 bases). The CDR3 is 16 amino acids. The V gene's germline CDR1 is KGHSH and CDR2 LQKENI. V was trimmed by 1 base and J by 3 bases, leaving 14 bases between them. For the CDR3, the DNA is TGTGCCAGCTCACCACAGCCTAGCTACGATACAGATACGCAGTATTTT. Encoded protein: CASSPQPSYDTDTQYF.

This clonotype was counted between two and nine times. The chain couples TRBV7-4 to TRBJ2-1; 11 bases match TRBD2. The CDR3 has 15 amino acids. Per germline, CDR1 SGHVT and CDR2 SQSDAQ. The J segment lost 2 bases and the V segment lost 5 bases, leaving 2 bases of the junction unmatched. The CDR3 nucleotides read TGTGCCAGCAGCGCGGGACTAGCGGCCTACAATGAGCAGTTCTTC. This encodes CASSAGLAAYNEQFF.

J is TRBJ1-1 and V is TRBV29-1; TRBD1 aligns across 8 bases. This CDR3 comprises 13 residues. The germline CDR1 and CDR2 sequences are SQVTM and ANQGSEA. The V and J ends lost 4 bases and 4 bases, in that order; junction bases with no gene match: 5. CDR3 sequence reads: CSVATGGATEAFF. CDR3 nucleotide sequence: TGCAGCGTTGCCACAGGGGGTGCCACTGAAGCTTTCTTT.

Many counts were recorded for this clonotype. DNA for the CDR3: TGTGCCAGCAGCTTACGGGAGATCGAAAAACTGTTTTTT. Its protein is CASSLREIEKLFF. The rearrangement joins TRBV7-8 to TRBJ1-4; D gene uncertain. V shed 2 bases and J shed 8 bases, with 9 bases lying between them. Germline V lookup: CDR1 SGHVS, CDR2 FQNEAQ. The CDR3 has 13 residues.

This clonotype was picked up a small number of times. The chain couples TRBV7-2 to TRBJ2-7; 8 nucleotides match TRBD2. Unmatched junction bases numbered 6, after V lost 6 bases and J lost 5 bases. Germline lookup yields CDR1 SGHTA and CDR2 FQGNSA. The CDR3 is made up of 13 amino acids. The CDR3: CASRVAGGHEQYF. Written as DNA, the CDR3 is TGTGCCAGCAGGGTCGCGGGAGGCCACGAGCAGTACTTC. Filled out from reference TRBV7-2 and TRBJ2-7, the complete variable domain reads GAGVSQSPSNKVTEKGKDVELRCDPISGHTALYWYRQSLGQGLEFLIYFQGNSAPDKSGLPSDRFSAERTGGSVSTLTIQRTQQEDSAVYLCASRVAGGHEQYFGPGTRLTVT.

The CDR3 DNA reads as TGTGCCAGCTCACCGCCCCGCGGGACATATACGCAGTATTTT. This codes for CASSPPRGTYTQYF. The chain has TRBV18 and TRBJ2-3; either TRBD1 or TRBD2 may fit D (6 bases each). V gave up 3 bases and J gave up 7 bases, with 14 bases separating them. The CDR3 has 14 residues. Per the germline V gene, CDR1 is KGHSH and CDR2 is LQKENI.

The chain joins TRBV30 to TRBJ1-1; D might be TRBD1 (5 bases). Germline V CDR1 and CDR2: GTSNPN, SVGIG (reference sequence). This CDR3 comprises 11 residues. V was cut by 5 bases and J by 10 bases, with 14 bases left in between. CDR3 protein: CAWGQGIGAFF. As DNA, the CDR3 is TGTGCCTGGGGACAAGGTATTGGAGCTTTCTTT.